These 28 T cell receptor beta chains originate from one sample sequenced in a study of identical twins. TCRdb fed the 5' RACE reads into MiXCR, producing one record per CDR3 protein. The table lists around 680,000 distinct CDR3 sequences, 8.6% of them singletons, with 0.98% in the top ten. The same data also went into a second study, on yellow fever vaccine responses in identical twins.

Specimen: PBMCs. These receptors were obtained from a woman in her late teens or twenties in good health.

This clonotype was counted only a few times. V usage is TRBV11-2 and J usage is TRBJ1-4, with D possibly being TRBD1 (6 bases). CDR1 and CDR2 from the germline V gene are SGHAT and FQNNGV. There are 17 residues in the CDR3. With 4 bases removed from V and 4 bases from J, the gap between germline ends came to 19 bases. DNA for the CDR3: TGTGCCAGCAGCTCCCCCAGTGCGGGGGGCTTTAATGAAAAACTGTTTTTT. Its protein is CASSSPSAGGFNEKLFF.

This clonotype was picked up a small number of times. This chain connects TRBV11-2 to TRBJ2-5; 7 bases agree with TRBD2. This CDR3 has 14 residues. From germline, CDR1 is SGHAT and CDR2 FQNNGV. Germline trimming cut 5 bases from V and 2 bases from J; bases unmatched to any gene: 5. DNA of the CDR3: TGTGCCAGCAGCCAGGGACTACCGCAAGAGACCCAGTACTTC. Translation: CASSQGLPQETQYF.

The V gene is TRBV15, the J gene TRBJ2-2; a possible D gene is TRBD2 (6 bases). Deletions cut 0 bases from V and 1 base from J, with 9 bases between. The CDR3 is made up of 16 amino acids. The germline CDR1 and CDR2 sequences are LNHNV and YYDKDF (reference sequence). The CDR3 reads CATSRDRGGNTGELFF. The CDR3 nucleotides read TGTGCCACCAGCAGAGATCGGGGAGGGAACACCGGGGAGCTGTTTTTT.

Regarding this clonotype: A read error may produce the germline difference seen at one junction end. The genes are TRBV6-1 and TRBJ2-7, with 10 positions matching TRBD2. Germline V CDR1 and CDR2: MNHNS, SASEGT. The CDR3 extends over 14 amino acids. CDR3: CASREAGGQYEQYF. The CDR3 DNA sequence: TGTGCCAGCAGAGAAGCGGGAGGGCAATACGAGCAGTACTTC.

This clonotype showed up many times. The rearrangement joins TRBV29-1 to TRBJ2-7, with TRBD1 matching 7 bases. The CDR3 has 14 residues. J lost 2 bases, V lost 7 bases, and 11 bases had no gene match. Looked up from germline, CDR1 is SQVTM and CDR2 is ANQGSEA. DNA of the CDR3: TGCAGCGGCCTGGGGACAGCCCCACCCTACGAGCAGTACTTC. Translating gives CSGLGTAPPYEQYF.

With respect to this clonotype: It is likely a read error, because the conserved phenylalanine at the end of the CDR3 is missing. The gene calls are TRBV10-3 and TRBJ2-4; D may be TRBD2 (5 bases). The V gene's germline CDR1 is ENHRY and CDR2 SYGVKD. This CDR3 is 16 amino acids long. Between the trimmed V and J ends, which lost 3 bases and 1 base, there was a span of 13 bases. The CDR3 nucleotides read TGTGCCATCAGTGACCGGGGTGGCACGGCCAAAAACATTCAGTACTCC. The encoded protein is CAISDRGGTAKNIQYS.

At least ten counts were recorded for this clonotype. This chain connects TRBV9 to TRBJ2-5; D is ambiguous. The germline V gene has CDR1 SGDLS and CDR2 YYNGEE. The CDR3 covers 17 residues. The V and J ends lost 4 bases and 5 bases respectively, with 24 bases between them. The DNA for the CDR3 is TGTGCCAGCAGCTCTTCGTCCCCGGTAGGGTTTTCGGAGACCCAGTACTTC. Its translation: CASSSSSPVGFSETQYF. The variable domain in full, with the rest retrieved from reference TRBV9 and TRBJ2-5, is DSGVTQTPKHLITATGQRVTLRCSPRSGDLSVYWYQQSLDQGLQFLIQYYNGEERAKGNILERFSAQQFPDLHSELNLSSLELGDSALYFCASSSSSPVGFSETQYFGPGTRLLVL.

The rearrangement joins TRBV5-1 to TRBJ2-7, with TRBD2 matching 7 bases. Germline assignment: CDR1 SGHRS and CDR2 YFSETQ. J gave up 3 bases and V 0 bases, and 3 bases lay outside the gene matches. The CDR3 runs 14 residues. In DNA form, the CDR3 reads TGCGCCAGCAGCTTGGACAGCGGGGACTACGAGCAGTACTTC. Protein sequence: CASSLDSGDYEQYF.

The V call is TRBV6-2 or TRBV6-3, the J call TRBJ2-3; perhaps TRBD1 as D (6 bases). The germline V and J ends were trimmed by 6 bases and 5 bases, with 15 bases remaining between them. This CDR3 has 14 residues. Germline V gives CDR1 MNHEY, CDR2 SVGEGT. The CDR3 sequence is CASRYLGRGDTQYF. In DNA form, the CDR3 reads TGTGCCAGCAGGTATCTTGGCAGGGGAGATACGCAGTATTTT.

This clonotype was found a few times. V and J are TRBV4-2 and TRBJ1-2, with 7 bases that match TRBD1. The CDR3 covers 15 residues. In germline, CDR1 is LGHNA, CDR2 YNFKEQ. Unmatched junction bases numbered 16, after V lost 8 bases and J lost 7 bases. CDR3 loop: CASGSLKTGTLGYTF. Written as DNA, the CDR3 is TGTGCCAGCGGTTCCCTAAAGACAGGGACGCTTGGCTACACCTTC.

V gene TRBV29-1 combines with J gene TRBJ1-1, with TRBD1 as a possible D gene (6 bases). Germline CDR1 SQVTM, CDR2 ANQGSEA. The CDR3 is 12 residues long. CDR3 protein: CGGRTMNTEAFF. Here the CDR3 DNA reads TGCGGGGGCAGGACCATGAACACTGAAGCTTTCTTT.

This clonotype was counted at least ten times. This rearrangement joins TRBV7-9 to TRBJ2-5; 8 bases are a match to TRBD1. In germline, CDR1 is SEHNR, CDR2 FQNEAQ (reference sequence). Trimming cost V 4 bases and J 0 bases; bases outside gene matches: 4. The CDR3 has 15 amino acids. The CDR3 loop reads CASSSRQGYQETQYF. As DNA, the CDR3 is TGTGCCAGCAGCTCGCGACAGGGGTACCAAGAGACCCAGTACTTC. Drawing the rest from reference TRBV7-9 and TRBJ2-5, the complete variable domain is DTGVSQNPRHKITKRGQNVTFRCDPISEHNRLYWYRQTLGQGPEFLTYFQNEAQLEKSRLLSDRFSAERPKGSFSTLEIQRTEQGDSAMYLCASSSRQGYQETQYFGPGTRLLVL.

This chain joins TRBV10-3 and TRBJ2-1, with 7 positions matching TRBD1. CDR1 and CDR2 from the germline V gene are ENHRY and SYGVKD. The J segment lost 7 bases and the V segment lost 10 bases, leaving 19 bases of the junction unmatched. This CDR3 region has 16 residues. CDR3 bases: TGTGCCACGACGAAGGAACTAGTAGGGGGCGAGAATGAGCAGTTCTTC. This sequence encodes CATTKELVGGENEQFF.

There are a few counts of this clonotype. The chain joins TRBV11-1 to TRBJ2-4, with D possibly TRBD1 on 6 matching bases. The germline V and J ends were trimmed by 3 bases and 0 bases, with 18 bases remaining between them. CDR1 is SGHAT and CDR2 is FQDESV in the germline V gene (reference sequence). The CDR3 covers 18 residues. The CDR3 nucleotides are TGTGCCAGCAGCTTGAAAGGGGGAAGCAGGGTAGCCAAAAACATTCAGTACTTC. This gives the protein CASSLKGGSRVAKNIQYF.

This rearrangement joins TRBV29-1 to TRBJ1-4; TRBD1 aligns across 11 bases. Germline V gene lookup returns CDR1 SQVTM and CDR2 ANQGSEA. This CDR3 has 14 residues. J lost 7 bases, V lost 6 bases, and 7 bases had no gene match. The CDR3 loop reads CSVRGTGGSEKLFF. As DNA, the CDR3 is TGCAGCGTGAGGGGGACAGGGGGAAGTGAAAAACTGTTTTTT.

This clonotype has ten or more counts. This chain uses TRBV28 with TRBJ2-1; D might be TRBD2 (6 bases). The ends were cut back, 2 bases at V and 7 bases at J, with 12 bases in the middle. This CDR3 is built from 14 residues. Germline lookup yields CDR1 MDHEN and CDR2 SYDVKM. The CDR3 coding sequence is TGTGCCAGCAGTTTAAGTGGGGGGAGAAATGAGCAGTTCTTC. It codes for CASSLSGGRNEQFF.

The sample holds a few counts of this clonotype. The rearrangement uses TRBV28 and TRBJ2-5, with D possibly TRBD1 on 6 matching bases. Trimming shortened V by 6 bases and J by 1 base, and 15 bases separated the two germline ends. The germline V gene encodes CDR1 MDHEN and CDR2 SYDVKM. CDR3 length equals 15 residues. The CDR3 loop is CASRSQGIGQETQYF. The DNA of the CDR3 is TGTGCCAGCAGATCGCAGGGGATTGGCCAAGAGACCCAGTACTTC.

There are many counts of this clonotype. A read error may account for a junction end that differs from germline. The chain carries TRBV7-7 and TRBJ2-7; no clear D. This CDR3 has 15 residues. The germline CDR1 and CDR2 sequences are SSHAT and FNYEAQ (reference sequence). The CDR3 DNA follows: TGTGCTAGCAGCTTAAGGCTTGCGAGCTCCTACGAGCAGTACTTC. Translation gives CASSLRLASSYEQYF.

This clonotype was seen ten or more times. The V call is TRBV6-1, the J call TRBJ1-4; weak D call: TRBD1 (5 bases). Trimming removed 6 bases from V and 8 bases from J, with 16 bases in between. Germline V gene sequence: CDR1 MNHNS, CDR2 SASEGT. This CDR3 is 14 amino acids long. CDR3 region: CASSRAREGEKLFF. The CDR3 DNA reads TGTGCCAGCAGCCGGGCCCGGGAGGGGGAAAAACTGTTTTTT.

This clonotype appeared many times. The CDR3 loop is CASSPLGKHSSTDTQYF. The DNA for the CDR3 is TGTGCCAGCAGTCCCCTGGGGAAGCATTCTAGCACAGATACGCAGTATTTT. The V call is TRBV11-2, the J call TRBJ2-3, with no clear D. Trimming left V 6 bases short and J 0 bases short, with 19 bases between. CDR3 length: 17 residues. The V gene's germline CDR1 is SGHAT and CDR2 FQNNGV.

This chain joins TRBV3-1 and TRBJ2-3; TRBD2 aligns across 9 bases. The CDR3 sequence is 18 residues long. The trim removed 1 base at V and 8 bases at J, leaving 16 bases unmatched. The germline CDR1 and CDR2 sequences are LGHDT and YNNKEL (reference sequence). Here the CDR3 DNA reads TGTGCCAGCAGCCAAGCTGAGATTAGCGGGGGCCCTCGTGGTACGCAGTATTTT. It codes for CASSQAEISGGPRGTQYF.

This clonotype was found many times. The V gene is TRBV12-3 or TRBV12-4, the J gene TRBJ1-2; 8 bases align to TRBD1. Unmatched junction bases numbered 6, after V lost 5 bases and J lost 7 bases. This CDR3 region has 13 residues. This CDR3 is CASSPGQGTGYTF. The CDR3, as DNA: TGTGCCAGCAGTCCCGGACAGGGAACTGGCTACACCTTC.

The CDR3 spells CASSQPKGGTSGSPRLLATYEQYF. The DNA of the CDR3 is TGCGCCAGCAGCCAACCCAAAGGAGGGACTAGCGGGAGTCCGCGGCTTTTAGCAACCTACGAGCAGTACTTC. V and J are TRBV4-1 and TRBJ2-7; 14 bases fit TRBD2. Looked up from germline, CDR1 is MGHRA and CDR2 is YSYEKL. The CDR3 has 24 residues. V lost 2 bases and J lost 2; bases outside the gene matches: 26.

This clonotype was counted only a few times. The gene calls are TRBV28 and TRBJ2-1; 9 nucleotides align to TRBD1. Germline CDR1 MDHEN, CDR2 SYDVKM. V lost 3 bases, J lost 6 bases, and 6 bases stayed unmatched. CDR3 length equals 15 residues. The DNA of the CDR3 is TGTGCCAGCAGTTTTTTACAGGGGGCTCTCAATGAGCAGTTCTTC. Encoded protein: CASSFLQGALNEQFF.

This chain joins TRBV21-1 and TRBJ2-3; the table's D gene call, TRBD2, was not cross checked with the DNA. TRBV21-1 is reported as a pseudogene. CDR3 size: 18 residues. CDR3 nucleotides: TGTGCCAGCAGCAAGAGGGACTCCCGCGGGACCCGCACAGATACGCAGTATTTT. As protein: CASSKRDSRGTRTDTQYF.

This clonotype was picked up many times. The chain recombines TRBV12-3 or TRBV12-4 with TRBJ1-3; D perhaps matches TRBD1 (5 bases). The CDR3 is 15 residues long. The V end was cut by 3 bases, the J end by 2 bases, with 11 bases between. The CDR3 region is CASSFVREAGNTIYF. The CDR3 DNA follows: TGTGCCAGCAGTTTCGTCAGGGAGGCTGGAAACACCATATATTTT.

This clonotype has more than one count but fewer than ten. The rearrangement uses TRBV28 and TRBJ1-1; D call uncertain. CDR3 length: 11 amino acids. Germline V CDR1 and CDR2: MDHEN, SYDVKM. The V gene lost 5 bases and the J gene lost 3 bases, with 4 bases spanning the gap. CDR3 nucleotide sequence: TGTGCCAGCAGTCCGGACACTGAAGCTTTCTTT. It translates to CASSPDTEAFF. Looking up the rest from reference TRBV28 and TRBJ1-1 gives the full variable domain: DVKVTQSSRYLVKRTGEKVFLECVQDMDHENMFWYRQDPGLGLRLIYFSYDVKMKEKGDIPEGYSVSREKKERFSLILESASTNQTSMYLCASSPDTEAFFGQGTRLTVV.

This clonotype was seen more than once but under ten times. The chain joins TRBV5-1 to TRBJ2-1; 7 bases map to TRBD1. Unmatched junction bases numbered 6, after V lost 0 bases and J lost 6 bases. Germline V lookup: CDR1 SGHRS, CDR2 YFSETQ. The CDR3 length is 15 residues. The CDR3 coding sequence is TGCGCCAGCAGCTTGGAGGGGGCGATTGGCAATGAGCAGTTCTTC. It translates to CASSLEGAIGNEQFF.